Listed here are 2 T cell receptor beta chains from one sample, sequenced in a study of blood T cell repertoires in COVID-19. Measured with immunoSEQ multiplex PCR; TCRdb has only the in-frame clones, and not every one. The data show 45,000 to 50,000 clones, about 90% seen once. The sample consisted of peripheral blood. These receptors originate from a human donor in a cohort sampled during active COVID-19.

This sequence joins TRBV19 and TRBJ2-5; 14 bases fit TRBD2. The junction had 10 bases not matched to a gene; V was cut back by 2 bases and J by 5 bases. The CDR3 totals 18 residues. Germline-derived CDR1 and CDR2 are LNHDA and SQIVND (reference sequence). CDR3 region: CASSISGTSGGPLETQYF. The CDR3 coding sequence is TGTGCCAGTAGTATAAGCGGGACTAGCGGGGGACCATTGGAGACCCAGTACTTC. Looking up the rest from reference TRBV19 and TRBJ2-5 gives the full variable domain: DGGITQSPKYLFRKEGQNVTLSCEQNLNHDAMYWYRQDPGQGLRLIYYSQIVNDFQKGDIAEGYSVSREKKESFPLTVTSAQKNPTAFYLCASSISGTSGGPLETQYFGPGTRLLVL.

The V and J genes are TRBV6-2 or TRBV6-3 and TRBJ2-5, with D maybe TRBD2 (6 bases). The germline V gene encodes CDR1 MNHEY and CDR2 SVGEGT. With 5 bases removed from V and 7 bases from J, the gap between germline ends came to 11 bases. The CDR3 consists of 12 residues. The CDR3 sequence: CASSPGLGTQYF. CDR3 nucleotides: TGTGCCAGCAGTCCGGGACTGGGGACCCAGTACTTC.